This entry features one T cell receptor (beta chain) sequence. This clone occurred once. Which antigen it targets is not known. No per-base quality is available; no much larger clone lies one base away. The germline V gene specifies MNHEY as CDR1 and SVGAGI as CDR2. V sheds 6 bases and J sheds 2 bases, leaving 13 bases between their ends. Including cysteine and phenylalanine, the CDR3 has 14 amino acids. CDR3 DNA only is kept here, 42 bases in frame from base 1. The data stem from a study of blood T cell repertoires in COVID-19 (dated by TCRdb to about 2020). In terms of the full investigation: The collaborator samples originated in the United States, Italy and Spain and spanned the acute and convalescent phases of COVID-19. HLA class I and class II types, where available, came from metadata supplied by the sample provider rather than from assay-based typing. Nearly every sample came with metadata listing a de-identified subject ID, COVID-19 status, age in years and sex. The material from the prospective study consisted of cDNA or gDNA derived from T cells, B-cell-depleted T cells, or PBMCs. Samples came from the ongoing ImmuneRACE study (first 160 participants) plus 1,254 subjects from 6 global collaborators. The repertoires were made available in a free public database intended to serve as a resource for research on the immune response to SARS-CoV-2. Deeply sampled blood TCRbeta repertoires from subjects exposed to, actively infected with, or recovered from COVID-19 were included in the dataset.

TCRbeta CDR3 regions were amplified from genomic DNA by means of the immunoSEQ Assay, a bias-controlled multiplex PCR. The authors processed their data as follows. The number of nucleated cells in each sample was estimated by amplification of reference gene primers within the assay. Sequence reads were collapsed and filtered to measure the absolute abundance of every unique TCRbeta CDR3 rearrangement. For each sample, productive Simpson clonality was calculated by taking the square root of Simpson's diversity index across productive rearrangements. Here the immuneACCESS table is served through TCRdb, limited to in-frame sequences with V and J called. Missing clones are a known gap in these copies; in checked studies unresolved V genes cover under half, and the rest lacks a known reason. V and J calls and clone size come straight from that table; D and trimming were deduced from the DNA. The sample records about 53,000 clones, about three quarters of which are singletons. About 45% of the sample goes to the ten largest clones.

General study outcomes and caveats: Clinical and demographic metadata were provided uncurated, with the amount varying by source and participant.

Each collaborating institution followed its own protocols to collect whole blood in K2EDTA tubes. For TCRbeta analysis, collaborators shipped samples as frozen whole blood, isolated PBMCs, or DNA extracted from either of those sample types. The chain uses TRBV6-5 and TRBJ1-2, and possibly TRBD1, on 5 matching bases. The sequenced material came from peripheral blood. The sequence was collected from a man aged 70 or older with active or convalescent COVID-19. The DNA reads TGTGCCAGCAGCCGGACAAATGTAAACTATGGCTACACCTTC. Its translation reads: CASSRTNVNYGYTF.